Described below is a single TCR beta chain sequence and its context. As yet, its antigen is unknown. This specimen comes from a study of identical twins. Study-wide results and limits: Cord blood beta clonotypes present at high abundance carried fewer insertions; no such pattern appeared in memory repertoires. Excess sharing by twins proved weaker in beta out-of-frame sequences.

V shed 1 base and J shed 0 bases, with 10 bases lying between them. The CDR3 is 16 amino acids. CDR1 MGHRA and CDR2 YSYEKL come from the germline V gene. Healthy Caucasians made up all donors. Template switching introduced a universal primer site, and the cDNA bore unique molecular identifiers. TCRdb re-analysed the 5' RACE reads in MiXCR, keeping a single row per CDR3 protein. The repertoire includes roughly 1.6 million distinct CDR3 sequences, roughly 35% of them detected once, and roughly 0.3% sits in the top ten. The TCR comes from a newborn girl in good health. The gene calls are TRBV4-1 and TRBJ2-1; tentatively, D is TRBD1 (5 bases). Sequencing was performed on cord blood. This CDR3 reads CASSQAGQGSYNEQFF. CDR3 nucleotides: TGCGCCAGCAGCCAAGCGGGTCAGGGCTCCTACAATGAGCAGTTCTTC.